This T cell receptor beta chain is drawn from a study of blood T cell repertoires in COVID-19. Study overall: The origin of the acute and convalescent COVID-19 samples was the United States, Italy and Spain. T cells, B-cell-depleted T cells, or PBMCs provided the cDNA or gDNA that served as material.

Germline V lookup: CDR1 SGHTA, CDR2 FQGNSA. The V end lost 1 base, the J end lost 4 bases, and 14 bases lay between the germline ends. The CDR3 is 16 residues long. Original analysis: For nucleated cells, counts were estimated from reference gene primer amplification. Sequencing was performed with immunoSEQ multiplex PCR; in TCRdb, only in-frame clones are kept and a portion is missing. D and trimming were read from the DNA, whereas the V and J calls and clone size are those reported in that table. The sample yields 110,000 to 150,000 clones, 84% seen once. Sequenced: peripheral blood. The origin of this receptor is a human donor in a cohort sampled during active COVID-19. The V gene is TRBV7-2, the J gene TRBJ2-1, with D tentatively TRBD1 (5 bases). The CDR3 sequence: CASSLEGDTLYNEQFF. CDR3 bases: TGTGCCAGCAGCTTAGAAGGGGATACCCTTTACAATGAGCAGTTCTTC.